One sample yielded the 17 T cell receptor beta chains listed below, sequenced in a study of OX40 agonist ivuxolimab in advanced cancers. TCRdb keeps only in-frame clones here, not all; method: immunoSEQ multiplex PCR. The sample lists about 72,000 clones; just over 90% were seen once. The material sequenced was CD4+ or CD8+ T cells sorted from blood, taken in a trial of the OX40 agonist ivuxolimab. Receptor source: an adult with an advanced solid tumor such as melanoma, head and neck, liver or kidney cancer.

This clone was observed a handful of times. The rearrangement uses TRBV20-1 and TRBJ1-1; D remains ambiguous. This CDR3 is 9 amino acids long. In germline, CDR1 is DFQATT, CDR2 SNEGSKA (reference sequence). The germline V and J ends were trimmed by 6 bases and 7 bases, with 6 bases remaining between them. CDR3 nucleotides: TGCAGTGCCCAGATTGAAGCTTTCTTT. This encodes CSAQIEAFF.

To note about this clone: The sample carries other DNA sequences with the same CDR3. The chain has TRBV5-6 and TRBJ1-1; no firm D call. Germline V gives CDR1 SGHDT, CDR2 YYEEEE. Trimming stripped 0 bases from V and 1 base from J, with 4 bases between. The CDR3 loop spans 13 amino acids. CDR3 residues: CASSLVRNTEAFF. In nucleotides, the CDR3 is TGTGCCAGCAGCTTGGTAAGGAACACTGAAGCTTTCTTT.

The DNA of the CDR3 is TGTGCCAGCAAAGGACGTTTGAACACTGAAGCTTTCTTT. Its protein is CASKGRLNTEAFF. The V call is TRBV11-3, the J call TRBJ1-1; no clear D. Trimming cost V 7 bases and J 0 bases, with 9 bases left between them. CDR1 and CDR2 from the germline V gene are SGHNT and YENEEA. This CDR3 has 13 amino acids.

V gene TRBV29-1 combines with J gene TRBJ2-7; a possible D gene is TRBD1 (5 bases). CDR1 SQVTM and CDR2 ANQGSEA come from the germline V gene. The CDR3 runs to 13 residues. The V end was cut by 7 bases, the J end by 1 base, with 14 bases between. The CDR3 is CSAEDDSSYEQYF. In DNA form, the CDR3 reads TGCAGCGCTGAGGATGACAGTTCCTACGAGCAGTACTTC.

The V call is TRBV5-4, the J call TRBJ1-1; tentative D call: TRBD1 (5 bases). With 2 bases removed from V and 5 bases from J, the gap between germline ends came to 10 bases. CDR1 and CDR2 (germline): SGHNT, YYREEE (reference sequence). The CDR3 sequence is 13 residues long. In DNA, the CDR3 is TGTGCCAGCAGCTTTACAGAGGGGACTGAAGCTTTCTTT. Translating gives CASSFTEGTEAFF.

This chain joins TRBV10-2 and TRBJ2-1; 9 nucleotides line up with TRBD1. The J segment lost 6 bases and the V segment lost 8 bases, leaving 5 bases of the junction unmatched. Germline values: CDR1 WSHSY, CDR2 SAAADI. The CDR3 extends over 13 amino acids. Here the CDR3 reads CASGDRVSNEQFF. The CDR3 DNA reads as TGCGCCAGCGGGGACAGGGTTTCCAATGAGCAGTTCTTC.

The chain combines TRBV4-3 with TRBJ2-7, with TRBD2 matching over 7 bases. With 1 base clipped from V and 1 base from J, the junction kept 4 bases outside the gene matches. The CDR3 has 15 amino acids. Germline CDR1 and CDR2: LGHNA and YSLEER. The CDR3 DNA reads as TGCGCCAGCAGCCAAGCGGGGGGAGGGTCCTACGAGCAGTACTTC. Its translation is CASSQAGGGSYEQYF.

This chain joins TRBV7-6 and TRBJ2-3; D not certain. The CDR3 is 12 residues long. Deletions cut 5 bases from V and 4 bases from J, with 7 bases between. Per the germline V gene, CDR1 is SGHVS and CDR2 is FNYEAQ. The CDR3 loop is CASSLDSDTQYF. CDR3 coding DNA: TGTGCCAGCAGCCTCGATTCAGATACGCAGTATTTT.

J is TRBJ1-1 and V is TRBV4-1; D not resolved. V was shortened by 4 bases and J by 1 base, with 16 bases between the two germline ends. Germline lookup yields CDR1 MGHRA and CDR2 YSYEKL. The CDR3 has 16 residues. The CDR3 sequence: CASSLLVGGRNTEAFF. CDR3 nucleotide sequence: TGCGCCAGCAGCCTCCTTGTCGGAGGGCGGAACACTGAAGCTTTCTTT.

The chain recombines TRBV15 with TRBJ1-3, with 9 bases identical to TRBD1. The CDR3 sequence is 16 residues long. Germline CDR1 and CDR2: LNHNV and YYDKDF (reference sequence). V trimming: 2 bases; J trimming: 4 bases; junction bases outside the gene matches: 6. CDR3: CATSRSGTGTGNTIYF. The CDR3 DNA follows: TGTGCCACCAGCAGATCTGGGACAGGGACCGGAAACACCATATATTTT.

CDR3: CASSPPRGQGMGQFF. CDR3 in DNA: TGTGCCAGCAGCCCCCCGAGGGGACAGGGTATGGGGCAGTTCTTC. The J gene is TRBJ2-1, the V gene TRBV5-5; the match to TRBD1 covers 9 bases. The V and J ends lost 4 bases and 12 bases, in that order; junction bases with no gene match: 14. Germline V gene data show CDR1 as SGHKS and CDR2 as YYEKEE (reference sequence). The CDR3 runs to 15 residues.

The chain joins TRBV5-8 to TRBJ2-1; 10 bases agree with TRBD2. Trimming cost V 0 bases and J 4 bases; bases outside gene matches: 7. The CDR3 spans 17 residues. From germline, CDR1 is SGHTS and CDR2 YDEGEE. The CDR3 bases are TGTGCCAGCAGCTTGGGGCTAGCGGGAGTAAGTTACAATGAGCAGTTCTTC. This translates into CASSLGLAGVSYNEQFF.

CDR3 DNA: TGTGCCAGCAGTTACTCGCTGGGCTACAATGAGCAGTTCTTC. Translating it yields CASSYSLGYNEQFF. This rearrangement joins TRBV6-5 to TRBJ2-1; D unclear. The CDR3 covers 14 residues. Deletions cut 0 bases from V and 3 bases from J, with 6 bases between. Germline V gives CDR1 MNHEY, CDR2 SVGAGI.

The rearrangement joins TRBV5-4 to TRBJ1-1; D remains unclear. CDR1 SGHNT and CDR2 YYREEE come from the germline V gene (reference sequence). This CDR3 region has 14 residues. Trimming removed 1 base at V and 8 bases at J, with 15 bases between. The CDR3 DNA sequence: TGTGCCAGCAGCTTGCAGTCGGCATACTTAGAAGCTTTCTTT. Protein product: CASSLQSAYLEAFF.

The chain recombines TRBV7-9 with TRBJ2-5, with a possible D match to TRBD2 (6 bases). V lost 0 bases, J lost 2 bases, and 16 bases lay in between. The V gene's germline CDR1 is SEHNR and CDR2 FQNEAQ (reference sequence). The CDR3 spans 17 residues. The CDR3 is CASSLAEVADLQETQYF. The CDR3 DNA reads TGTGCCAGCAGCTTAGCGGAGGTAGCGGACCTTCAAGAGACCCAGTACTTC.

The chain employs TRBV4-1 and TRBJ2-1; 10 nucleotides line up with TRBD2. This CDR3 has 18 amino acids. V shed 0 bases, J shed 4 bases, and the junction held 9 bases outside the gene matches. Germline CDR1 reads MGHRA; CDR2 reads YSYEKL. CDR3 sequence: CASSQDPPLAGRYNEQFF. The CDR3 DNA follows: TGCGCCAGCAGCCAAGATCCCCCACTAGCGGGGCGATACAATGAGCAGTTCTTC.

V gene TRBV6-5 combines with J gene TRBJ1-2, with D possibly being TRBD1 (5 bases). V lost 0 bases, J lost 6 bases, and 14 bases lay in between. CDR1 is MNHEY and CDR2 is SVGAGI in the germline V gene. There are 15 residues in the CDR3. CDR3 residues: CASSYSPGDGDGYTF. For the CDR3, the DNA is TGTGCCAGCAGTTACTCGCCGGGGGATGGGGATGGCTACACCTTC.